The sequence of this T cell receptor beta chain was determined in a study of tumor-infiltrating lymphocytes in glioblastoma multiforme. Whole-study results and caveats: TCR plus mutation findings rest on a single glioblastoma patient. Functional subtype sorting of these T cells was not performed.

TCR beta libraries were built from RNA through three nested multiplex PCR rounds using modified ARM-PCR. A C-beta primer primed TCRB cDNA from about 500 ng RNA. No unique molecular identifiers were described for these TCRB libraries. TCRdb reanalysed the multiplex PCR reads using MiXCR and keeps one entry per CDR3 protein. The profile shows about 32,000 distinct CDR3 sequences, approximately 60% of them singletons. This clonotype occurred many times. Its antigen is undetermined. This CDR3 has 15 residues. The junction had 2 bases not matched to a gene; V was cut back by 1 base and J by 2 bases. Germline V CDR1 and CDR2: SEHNR, FQNEAQ (reference sequence).

Sequenced sample: brain tumor tissue. This TCR was sampled from a male donor with glioblastoma. The V call is TRBV7-9, the J call TRBJ1-5, with 7 bases fitting TRBD1. CDR3 residues: CASSLGGGGNQPQHF. The CDR3 nucleotides read TGTGCCAGCAGCTTAGGAGGGGGCGGCAATCAGCCCCAGCATTTT.